This TCR beta chain was recovered during a study of blood T cell repertoires in COVID-19. Overall study context: Samples came from the United States, Italy and Spain, spanning acute and convalescent COVID-19.

The V and J ends lost 0 bases and 0 bases respectively, with 12 bases between them. CDR3 size: 17 residues. Per the germline V gene, CDR1 is ENHRY and CDR2 is SYGVKD. In the source study's methods: Amplification with reference gene primers provided the estimates of nucleated cell counts. Clones were sequenced by immunoSEQ multiplex PCR, and TCRdb holds only the in-frame ones, with some missing. That table furnishes V, J and clone size, whereas the DNA furnished D and trimming. This sample yields under 150,000 clones, of which roughly 71% are seen a single time; about 18% belongs to the top ten. This TCR derives from an elderly man with acute or convalescent COVID-19. This rearrangement joins TRBV10-3 to TRBJ2-1; weak D call: TRBD1 (6 bases). The sample taken for sequencing was peripheral blood. CDR3 sequence: CAISESTGKGSYNEQFF. CDR3 coding DNA: TGTGCCATCAGTGAGTCAACAGGGAAGGGCTCCTACAATGAGCAGTTCTTC.